Described below is a single T cell receptor beta chain sequence and its context. The data belong to a study of control samples from healthy donors and cancer patients. CDR1 is LGHDT and CDR2 is YNNKEL in the germline V gene (reference sequence). Trimming left V 4 bases short and J 5 bases short, with 17 bases between. CDR3 length: 15 residues. This table comes from immunoSEQ multiplex PCR, and its TCRdb copy is limited to in-frame clones, with some not included. The top ten hold 1% to 1.4% of the sample, which has roughly 120,000 clones, approximately 92% seen once. This TCR was sampled from a woman between 45 and 60 years old with colorectal cancer. Source material: PBMCs. This chain joins TRBV3-1 (or the pseudogene TRBV3-2) and TRBJ2-5; no firm D call. CDR3 in amino acids: CASSLTPDLGETQYF. In DNA, the CDR3 is TGTGCCAGCAGCCTCACGCCCGACCTCGGGGAGACCCAGTACTTC.